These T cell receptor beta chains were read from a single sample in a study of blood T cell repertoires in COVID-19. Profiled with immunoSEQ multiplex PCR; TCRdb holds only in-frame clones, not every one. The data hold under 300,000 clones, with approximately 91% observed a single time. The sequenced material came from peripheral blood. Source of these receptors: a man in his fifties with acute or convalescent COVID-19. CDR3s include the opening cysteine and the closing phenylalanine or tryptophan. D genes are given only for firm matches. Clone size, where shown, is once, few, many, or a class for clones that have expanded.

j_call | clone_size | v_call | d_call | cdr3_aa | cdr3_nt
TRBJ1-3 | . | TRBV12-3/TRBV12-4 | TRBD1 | CASRAAPGTVPKF | TGTGCCAGCAGAGCGGCACCCGGGACAGTTCCCAAATTT
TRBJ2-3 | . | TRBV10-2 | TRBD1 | CASSEGQGGGPSTDTQYF | TGCGCCAGCAGTGAGGGACAGGGAGGTGGCCCTAGCACAGATACGCAGTATTTT
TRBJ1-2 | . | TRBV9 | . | CASSVMEVGAYYGYTF | TGTGCCAGCAGCGTAATGGAGGTGGGGGCATACTATGGCTACACCTTC
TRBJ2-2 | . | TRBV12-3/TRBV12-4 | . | CASTRAGELFF | TGTGCCAGCACCCGGGCCGGGGAGCTGTTTTTT
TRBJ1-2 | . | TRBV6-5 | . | CASSDPPGGGYTF | TGTGCCAGCAGCGACCCCCCGGGTGGTGGCTACACCTTC
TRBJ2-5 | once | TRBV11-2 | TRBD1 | CASSGRTGGETQYF | TGTGCCAGCAGCGGACGGACAGGGGGCGAGACCCAGTACTTC
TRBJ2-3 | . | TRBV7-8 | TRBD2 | CASSARLAGLDTDTQYF | TGTGCCAGCAGCGCTAGACTAGCGGGGTTGGACACAGATACGCAGTATTTT
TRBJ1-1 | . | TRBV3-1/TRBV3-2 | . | CASSSRAGMSTEAFF | TGTGCCAGCAGCTCTCGGGCCGGGATGAGCACTGAAGCTTTCTTT
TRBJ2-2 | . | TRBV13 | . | CASSLGHNTGELFF | TGTGCCAGCAGCTTAGGCCATAACACCGGGGAGCTGTTTTTT
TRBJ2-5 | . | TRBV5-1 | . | CASSWEAGPQETQYF | TGCGCCAGCAGCTGGGAAGCGGGCCCCCAAGAGACCCAGTACTTC
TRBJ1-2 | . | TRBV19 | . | CASSLDGGNYGYTF | TGTGCCAGTAGTTTGGACGGGGGAAACTATGGCTACACCTTC
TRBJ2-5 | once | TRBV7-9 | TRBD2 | CASSLARVAGDQQETQYF | TGTGCCAGCAGCTTAGCGCGGGTAGCGGGGGACCAACAAGAGACCCAGTACTTC
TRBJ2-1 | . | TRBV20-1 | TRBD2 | CSASGAAGEGPQFF | TGCAGTGCTAGTGGAGCAGCGGGGGAAGGTCCGCAGTTCTTC
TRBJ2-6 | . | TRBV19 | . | CASSISLSGANVLTF | TGTGCCAGTAGTATATCCCTCTCTGGGGCCAACGTCCTGACTTTC
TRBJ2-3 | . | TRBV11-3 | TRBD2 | CASSPGLAGGPDTQYF | TGTGCCAGCAGCCCGGGACTAGCGGGGGGGCCAGATACGCAGTATTTT
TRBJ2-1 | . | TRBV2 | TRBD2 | CASTRGGNNEQFF | TGTGCCAGCACACGGGGGGGAAACAATGAGCAGTTCTTC